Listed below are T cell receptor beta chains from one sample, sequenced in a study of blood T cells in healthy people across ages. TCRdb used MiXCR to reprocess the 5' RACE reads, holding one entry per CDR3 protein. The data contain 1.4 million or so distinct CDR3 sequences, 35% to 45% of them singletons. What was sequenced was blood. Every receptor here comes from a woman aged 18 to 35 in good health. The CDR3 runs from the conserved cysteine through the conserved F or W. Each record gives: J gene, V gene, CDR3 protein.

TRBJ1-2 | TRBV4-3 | CTSSQVLGGGLDYGYTF
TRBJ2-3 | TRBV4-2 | CASSQDIGGGHLPDTQYF
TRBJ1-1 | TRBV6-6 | CASSYPTGMNTEAFF
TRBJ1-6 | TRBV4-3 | CASSRGQGASYNSPLHF
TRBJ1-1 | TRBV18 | CASSPYQFNTEAFF
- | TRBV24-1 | CATSDSLLTDRRARNEQYF
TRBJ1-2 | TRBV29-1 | CSVVSTQGPNYGYTF
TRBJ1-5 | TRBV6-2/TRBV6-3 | CASSYSWVGQPQHF
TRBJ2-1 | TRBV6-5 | CASATSGYNEQFF
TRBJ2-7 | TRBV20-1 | CSVKGGFYEQYF
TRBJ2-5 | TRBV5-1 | CASSVSTKETQYF
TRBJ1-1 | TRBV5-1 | CASSRLGGQGLTEAFF
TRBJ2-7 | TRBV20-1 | CSAGGQGRGLAFNEQYF
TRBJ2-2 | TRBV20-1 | CSAGTSFDGELFF